This T cell receptor (beta chain) was recovered during a study of Ad26.COV2.S vaccination and SARS-CoV-2 variants. At the level of the study: Ad26.COV2.S was injected intramuscularly once or twice, 56 days apart. Study observations and caveats: Analyses of TCR breadth and depth may have underestimated total T cell responses.

Treatment indicated: 15 to 20 received Ad26.COV2.S at low or high dose, single or two shots; roughly five received placebo; per-sample allocation not given. Each sample was drawn 63 days after the first injection (of vaccine or placebo). An adult of 18-55 years in Boston served as donor. A remark on this clone: Its antigen is unidentified.

Repertoires were generated with immunoSEQ multiplex PCR, while TCRdb's copy carries only in-frame clones and drops some. The sample records roughly 510,000 clones, around 88% being singletons. This CDR3 is 15 amino acids long. Germline lookup yields CDR1 SGHTA and CDR2 FQGTGA. Losses at the gene ends were 3 bases for V and 5 bases for J; bases not matched to a gene: 4. This clonotype originated in a person between 18 and 65 years old who received the Ad26.COV2.S COVID-19 vaccine or a placebo. The sample in question was peripheral blood, obtained in a trial of Ad26.COV2.S vaccine versus placebo. The gene calls are TRBV7-3 and TRBJ2-7, with 13 positions matching TRBD2. DNA of the CDR3: TGTGCCAGCAGCTTTGGACTAGCGGGAGTTCACGAGCAGTACTTC. Its translation: CASSFGLAGVHEQYF.